This T cell receptor beta chain emerged from a study of blood T cell repertoires in COVID-19. Germline CDR1 is DFQATT and CDR2 is SNEGSKA (reference sequence). The ends lost 4 bases at V and 5 bases at J; junction bases unmatched: 15. There are 16 residues in the CDR3. Participant age was roughly 18 to 90 years, and participants resided in around 24 US areas. Participants reported their clinical history, and cohort assignment relied on those reports. Original data processing: Amplification of reference gene primers provided the estimated nucleated cell counts. Produced via immunoSEQ multiplex PCR; TCRdb's table is partial and in-frame only. That table supplies the V and J calls and clone size; D and trimming were determined from the DNA. The sample gives about 200,000 clones, approximately 83% of which show up once; about 3.8% is in the top ten.

The rearrangement links TRBV20-1 to TRBJ2-3, with 7 bases aligning to TRBD2. Sequencing used PBMCs or T cells enriched from blood (not recorded which). The TCR comes from a woman between 40 and 55 years old with acute COVID-19. The CDR3 coding sequence is TGCAGTGCTACTGACGGAGCGGGGAGGCAGGGAGATACGCAGTATTTT. Its protein product is CSATDGAGRQGDTQYF.